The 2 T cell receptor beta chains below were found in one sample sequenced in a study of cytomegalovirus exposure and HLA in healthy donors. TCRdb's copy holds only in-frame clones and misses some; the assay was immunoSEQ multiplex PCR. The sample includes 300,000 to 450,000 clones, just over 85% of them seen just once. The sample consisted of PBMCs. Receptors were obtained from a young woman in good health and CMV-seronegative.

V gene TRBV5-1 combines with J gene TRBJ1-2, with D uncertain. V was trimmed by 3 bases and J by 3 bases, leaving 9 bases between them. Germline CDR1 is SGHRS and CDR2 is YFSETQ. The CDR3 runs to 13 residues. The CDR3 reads CASSSRPDYGYTF. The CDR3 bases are TGCGCCAGCAGCTCTCGCCCGGACTATGGCTACACCTTC.

The CDR3 sequence: CASSFRGGGRELFF. DNA of the CDR3: TGTGCCAGCAGCTTTCGGGGGGGAGGACGGGAGCTGTTTTTT. The rearrangement joins TRBV11-2 to TRBJ2-2, with 8 bases matching TRBD2. The CDR3 is 14 residues long. CDR1 is SGHAT and CDR2 is FQNNGV in the germline V gene. The trim removed 3 bases at V and 9 bases at J, leaving 6 bases unmatched.